These 10 T cell receptor beta chains were all obtained from the same sample, sequenced in a study of CD8+ T cells in alopecia areata. Following extraction, RNA underwent reverse transcription to cDNA, which served as the sequencing template. The repertoire was sequenced with immunoSEQ multiplex PCR; TCRdb's copy has only in-frame clones and lacks some. The table has around 150,000 clones, approximately 56% seen once. The specimen was CD8+ T cells sorted from blood. The receptors stem from a human donor in good health.

The CDR3 reads CASSSSGSFTYEQYF. CDR3 nucleotides: TGTGCCAGCAGCTCGAGCGGGAGCTTCACCTACGAGCAGTACTTC. J is TRBJ2-7 and V is TRBV7-9; 8 bases map to TRBD2. The trim removed 4 bases at V and 2 bases at J, leaving 7 bases unmatched. Germline values: CDR1 SEHNR, CDR2 FQNEAQ (reference sequence). The CDR3 is made up of 15 amino acids.

This sequence joins TRBV2 and TRBJ2-7; D is ambiguous. Germline V lookup: CDR1 SNHLY, CDR2 FYNNEI. The CDR3 totals 10 residues. V was cut by 6 bases and J by 1 base, with 1 base left in between. The CDR3 DNA sequence: TGTGCCAGCAGGTCCTACGAGCAGTACTTC. Translated, it gives CASRSYEQYF.

The rearrangement links TRBV28 to TRBJ2-7; tentatively, D is TRBD2 (6 bases). Trimming took 4 bases from V and 4 from J, leaving 14 bases between them. CDR1 and CDR2 from the germline V gene are MDHEN and SYDVKM. The CDR3 runs 14 residues. In DNA, the CDR3 is TGTGCCAGCAGTTCCGGACTGGGGGGATACGAGCAGTACTTC. Translating it yields CASSSGLGGYEQYF. Full variable domain (rest looked up from reference TRBV28 and TRBJ2-7): DVKVTQSSRYLVKRTGEKVFLECVQDMDHENMFWYRQDPGLGLRLIYFSYDVKMKEKGDIPEGYSVSREKKERFSLILESASTNQTSMYLCASSSGLGGYEQYFGPGTRLTVT.

The chain employs TRBV9 and TRBJ2-2; tentative D call: TRBD2 (6 bases). Germline values: CDR1 SGDLS, CDR2 YYNGEE. The CDR3 contains 15 residues. Trimming pared 4 bases from V and 3 bases from J, leaving 13 bases between. The CDR3 bases are TGTGCCAGCAGCCCCGGAGGAGGGGACACCGGGGAGCTGTTTTTT. It yields the protein CASSPGGGDTGELFF.

This clone was seen once. The V and J genes are TRBV29-1 and TRBJ2-7; D remains ambiguous. The V and J ends lost 3 bases and 0 bases respectively, with 9 bases between them. CDR1 and CDR2 from the germline V gene are SQVTM and ANQGSEA. The CDR3 runs 13 residues. DNA for the CDR3: TGCAGCGTTGAGTTTCCAGGCTCCTACGAGCAGTACTTC. Its translation is CSVEFPGSYEQYF.

V gene TRBV6-6 combines with J gene TRBJ2-5; D ambiguous. Judging by the DNA end, TRBJ2-7 fits better; the J call may be wrong. CDR3 length: 13 amino acids. Germline values: CDR1 MNHNY, CDR2 SVGAGI (reference sequence). CDR3 coding DNA: TGTGCCAGCAGTTACTCTACCAGGCACGAGCAGTACTTC. Translation gives CASSYSTRHEQYF.

The genes are TRBV5-8 and TRBJ1-5; D uncertain. Looked up from germline, CDR1 is SGHTS and CDR2 is YDEGEE. This CDR3 is 14 amino acids long. V lost 5 bases and J lost 1, with 10 bases in between. In nucleotides, the CDR3 is TGTGCCAGCAGTCGGGGTCTGAGCAATCAGCCCCAGCATTTT. Its protein product is CASSRGLSNQPQHF.

The genes are TRBV5-1 and TRBJ2-3; 9 positions agree with TRBD1. Unmatched junction bases numbered 10, after V lost 0 bases and J lost 5 bases. CDR3 length: 17 amino acids. From germline, CDR1 is SGHRS and CDR2 YFSETQ. CDR3: CASSLALWTGDEDTQYF. For the CDR3, the DNA is TGCGCCAGCAGCTTGGCCTTGTGGACAGGGGATGAAGATACGCAGTATTTT.

The V call is TRBV7-2, the J call TRBJ2-7, with 8 bases lining up with TRBD2. V lost 3 bases, J lost 4 bases, and 5 bases stayed unmatched. The CDR3 is 14 residues long. Germline lookup yields CDR1 SGHTA and CDR2 FQGNSA. The CDR3 reads CASSLAGGKYEQYF. The CDR3 DNA is TGTGCCAGCAGCTTGGCGGGAGGTAAATACGAGCAGTACTTC.

V and J are TRBV29-1 and TRBJ1-1; a possible D gene is TRBD1 (5 bases). With 7 bases removed from V and 1 base from J, the gap between germline ends came to 13 bases. The CDR3 covers 13 residues. Germline-derived CDR1 and CDR2 are SQVTM and ANQGSEA. The DNA for the CDR3 is TGCAGCGGGCTAGGAGGGACGAACACTGAAGCTTTCTTT. Its translation is CSGLGGTNTEAFF.